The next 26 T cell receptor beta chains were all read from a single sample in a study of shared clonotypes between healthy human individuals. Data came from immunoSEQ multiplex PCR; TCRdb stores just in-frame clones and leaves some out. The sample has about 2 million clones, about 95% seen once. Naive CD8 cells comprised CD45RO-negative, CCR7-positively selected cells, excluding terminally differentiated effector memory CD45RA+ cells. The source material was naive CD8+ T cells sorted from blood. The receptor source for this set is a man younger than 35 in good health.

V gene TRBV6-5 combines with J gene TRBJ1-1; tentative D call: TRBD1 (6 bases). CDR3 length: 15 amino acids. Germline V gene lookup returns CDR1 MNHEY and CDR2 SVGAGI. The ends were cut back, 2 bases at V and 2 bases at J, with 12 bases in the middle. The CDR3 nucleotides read TGTGCCAGCAGTTACCCCGGGACACCTAACACTGAAGCTTTCTTT. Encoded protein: CASSYPGTPNTEAFF.

The CDR3 reads CASSIASGRSNEQFF. The CDR3 coding sequence is TGTGCCAGTAGTATAGCTAGCGGGAGAAGCAATGAGCAGTTCTTC. The chain employs TRBV19 and TRBJ2-1; TRBD2 agrees at 10 bases. The V gene's germline CDR1 is LNHDA and CDR2 SQIVND (reference sequence). Trimming at V came to 1 base and at J to 6 bases, leaving 3 bases not matched to a gene. The CDR3 consists of 15 residues.

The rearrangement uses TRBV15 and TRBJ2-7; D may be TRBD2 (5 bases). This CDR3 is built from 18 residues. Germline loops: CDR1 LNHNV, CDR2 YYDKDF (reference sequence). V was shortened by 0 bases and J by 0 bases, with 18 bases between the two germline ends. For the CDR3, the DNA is TGTGCCACCAGCAGAGATTGGGCCCCGGACGGGAACTCCTACGAGCAGTACTTC. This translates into CATSRDWAPDGNSYEQYF.

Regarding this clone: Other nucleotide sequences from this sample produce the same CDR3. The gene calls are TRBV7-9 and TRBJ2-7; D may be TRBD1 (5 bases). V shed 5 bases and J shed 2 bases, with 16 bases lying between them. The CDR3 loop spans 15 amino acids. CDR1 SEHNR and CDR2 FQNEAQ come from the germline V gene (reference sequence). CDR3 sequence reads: CASSPRTGEAYEQYF. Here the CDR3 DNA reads TGTGCCAGCAGCCCCCGTACAGGCGAGGCCTACGAGCAGTACTTC.

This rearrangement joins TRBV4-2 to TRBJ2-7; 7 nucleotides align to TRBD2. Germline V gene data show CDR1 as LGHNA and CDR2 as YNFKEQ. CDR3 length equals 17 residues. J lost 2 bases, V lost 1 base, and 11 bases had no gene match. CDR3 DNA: TGTGCCAGCAGCCAAGGGCCGGGCCTAGCGGCCACCTACGAGCAGTACTTC. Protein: CASSQGPGLAATYEQYF.

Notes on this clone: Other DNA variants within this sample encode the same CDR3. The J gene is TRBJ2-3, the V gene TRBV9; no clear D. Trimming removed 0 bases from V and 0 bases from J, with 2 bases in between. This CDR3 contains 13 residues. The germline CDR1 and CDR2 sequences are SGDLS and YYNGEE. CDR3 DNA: TGTGCCAGCAGCGTAGGCAGCACAGATACGCAGTATTTT. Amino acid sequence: CASSVGSTDTQYF.

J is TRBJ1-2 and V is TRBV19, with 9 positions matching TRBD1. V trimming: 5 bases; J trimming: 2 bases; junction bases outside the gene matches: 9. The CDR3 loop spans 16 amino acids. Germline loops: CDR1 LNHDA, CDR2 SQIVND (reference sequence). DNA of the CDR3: TGTGCCAGTAGTGGAACAGGGGGCAAAAGGAACTATGGCTACACCTTC. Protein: CASSGTGGKRNYGYTF.

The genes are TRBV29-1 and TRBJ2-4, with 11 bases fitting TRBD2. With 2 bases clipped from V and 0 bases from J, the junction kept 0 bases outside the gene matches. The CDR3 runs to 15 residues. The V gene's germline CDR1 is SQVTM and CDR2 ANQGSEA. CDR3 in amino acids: CSVETSGRAKNIQYF. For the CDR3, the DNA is TGCAGCGTTGAAACTAGCGGGAGAGCCAAAAACATTCAGTACTTC.

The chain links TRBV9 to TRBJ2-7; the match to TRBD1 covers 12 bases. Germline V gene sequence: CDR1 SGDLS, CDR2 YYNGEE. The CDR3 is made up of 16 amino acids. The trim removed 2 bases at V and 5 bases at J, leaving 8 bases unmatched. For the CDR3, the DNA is TGTGCCAGCAGCGTCCTCCGGGACAGGGGGCTCCACGAGCAGTACTTC. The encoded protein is CASSVLRDRGLHEQYF. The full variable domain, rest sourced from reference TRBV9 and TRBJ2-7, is DSGVTQTPKHLITATGQRVTLRCSPRSGDLSVYWYQQSLDQGLQFLIQYYNGEERAKGNILERFSAQQFPDLHSELNLSSLELGDSALYFCASSVLRDRGLHEQYFGPGTRLTVT.

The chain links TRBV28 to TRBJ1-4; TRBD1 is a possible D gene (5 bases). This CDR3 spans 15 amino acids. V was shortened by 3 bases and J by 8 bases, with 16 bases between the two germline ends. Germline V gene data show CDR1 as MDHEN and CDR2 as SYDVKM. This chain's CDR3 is CASSFLGGSGEKLFF. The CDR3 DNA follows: TGTGCCAGCAGTTTTCTCGGGGGTTCAGGAGAAAAACTGTTTTTT.

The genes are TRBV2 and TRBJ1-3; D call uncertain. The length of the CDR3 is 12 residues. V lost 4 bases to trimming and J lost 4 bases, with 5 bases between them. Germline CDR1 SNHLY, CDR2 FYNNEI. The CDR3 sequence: CASSGRGNTIYF. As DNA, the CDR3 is TGTGCCAGCAGTGGGAGGGGAAACACCATATATTTT.

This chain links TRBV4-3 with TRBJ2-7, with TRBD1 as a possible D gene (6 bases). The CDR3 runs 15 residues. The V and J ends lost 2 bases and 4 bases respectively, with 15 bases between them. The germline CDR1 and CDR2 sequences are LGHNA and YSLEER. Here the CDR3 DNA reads TGCGCCAGCAGCCAATTCGCAGGGGAATTATACGAGCAGTACTTC. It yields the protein CASSQFAGELYEQYF.

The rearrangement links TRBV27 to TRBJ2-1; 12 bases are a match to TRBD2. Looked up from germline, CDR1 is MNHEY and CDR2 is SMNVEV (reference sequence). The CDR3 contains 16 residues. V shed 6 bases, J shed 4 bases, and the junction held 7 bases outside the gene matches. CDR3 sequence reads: CASSPSGGEKYNEQFF. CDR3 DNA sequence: TGTGCCAGCAGCCCTAGCGGGGGGGAGAAATACAATGAGCAGTTCTTC.

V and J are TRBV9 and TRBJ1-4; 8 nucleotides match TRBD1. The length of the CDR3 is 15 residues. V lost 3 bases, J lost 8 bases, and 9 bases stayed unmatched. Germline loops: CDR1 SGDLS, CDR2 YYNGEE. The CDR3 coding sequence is TGTGCCAGCAGCGAGACAGGGGAGGGTGGGGAAAAACTGTTTTTT. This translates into CASSETGEGGEKLFF.

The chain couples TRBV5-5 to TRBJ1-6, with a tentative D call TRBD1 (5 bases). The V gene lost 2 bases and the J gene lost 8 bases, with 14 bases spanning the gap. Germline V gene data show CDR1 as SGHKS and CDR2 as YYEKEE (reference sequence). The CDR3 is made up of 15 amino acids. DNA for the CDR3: TGTGCCAGCAGCTTATGGGGCCAGGCCGATTCACCCCTCCACTTT. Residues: CASSLWGQADSPLHF.

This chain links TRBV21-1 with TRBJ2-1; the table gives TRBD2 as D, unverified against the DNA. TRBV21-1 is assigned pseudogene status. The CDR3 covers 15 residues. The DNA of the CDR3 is TGTGCCAGCAGCGGCAGGCGGGCGGATTACAATGAGCAGTTCTTC. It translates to CASSGRRADYNEQFF.

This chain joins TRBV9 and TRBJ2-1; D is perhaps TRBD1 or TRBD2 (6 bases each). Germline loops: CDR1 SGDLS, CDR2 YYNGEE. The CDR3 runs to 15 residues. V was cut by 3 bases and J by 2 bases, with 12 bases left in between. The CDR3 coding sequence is TGTGCCAGCAGCGCTGTGGAGGGGGCCTACAATGAGCAGTTCTTC. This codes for CASSAVEGAYNEQFF.

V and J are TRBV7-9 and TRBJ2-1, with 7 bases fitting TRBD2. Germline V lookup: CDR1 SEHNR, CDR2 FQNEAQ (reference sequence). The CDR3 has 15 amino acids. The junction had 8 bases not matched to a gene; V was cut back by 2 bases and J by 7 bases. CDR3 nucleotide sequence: TGTGCCAGCAGCTTACGGGAGGAAGGGAGGAATGAGCAGTTCTTC. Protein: CASSLREEGRNEQFF.

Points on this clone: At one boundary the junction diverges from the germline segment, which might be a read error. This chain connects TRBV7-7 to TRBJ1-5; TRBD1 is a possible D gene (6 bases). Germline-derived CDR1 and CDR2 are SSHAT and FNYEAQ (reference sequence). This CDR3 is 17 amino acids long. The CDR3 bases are TGTGCTAGCAGCTTAGCTGGGCGGACAGATAGCAATCAGCCCCAGCATTTT. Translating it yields CASSLAGRTDSNQPQHF.

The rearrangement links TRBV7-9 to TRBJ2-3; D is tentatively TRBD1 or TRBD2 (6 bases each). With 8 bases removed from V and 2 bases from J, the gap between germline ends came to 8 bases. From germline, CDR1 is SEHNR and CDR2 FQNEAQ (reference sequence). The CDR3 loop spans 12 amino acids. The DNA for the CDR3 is TGTGCCAGCCGGGGGCCCACAGATACGCAGTATTTT. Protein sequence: CASRGPTDTQYF.

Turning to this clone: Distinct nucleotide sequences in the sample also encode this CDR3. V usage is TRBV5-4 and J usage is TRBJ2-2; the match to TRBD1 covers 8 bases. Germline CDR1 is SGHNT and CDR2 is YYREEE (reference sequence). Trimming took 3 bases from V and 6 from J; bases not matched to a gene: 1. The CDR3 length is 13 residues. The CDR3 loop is CASSSQGAGELFF. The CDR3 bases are TGTGCCAGCAGCTCACAGGGGGCCGGGGAGCTGTTTTTT.

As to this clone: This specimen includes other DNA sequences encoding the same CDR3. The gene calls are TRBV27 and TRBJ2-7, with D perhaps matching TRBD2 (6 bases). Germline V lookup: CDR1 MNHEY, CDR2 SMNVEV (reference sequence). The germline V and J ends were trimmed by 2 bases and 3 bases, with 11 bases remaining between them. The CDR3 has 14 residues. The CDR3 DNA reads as TGTGCCAGCAGTTTAACCGGCGGGGTCTACGAGCAGTACTTC. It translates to CASSLTGGVYEQYF.

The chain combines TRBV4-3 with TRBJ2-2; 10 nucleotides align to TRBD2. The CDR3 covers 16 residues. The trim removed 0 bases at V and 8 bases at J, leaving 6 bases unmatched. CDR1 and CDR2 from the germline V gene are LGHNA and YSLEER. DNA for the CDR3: TGCGCCAGCAGCCAAGATAAGGCTAGCGGGAGTGGGGAGCTGTTTTTT. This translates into CASSQDKASGSGELFF.

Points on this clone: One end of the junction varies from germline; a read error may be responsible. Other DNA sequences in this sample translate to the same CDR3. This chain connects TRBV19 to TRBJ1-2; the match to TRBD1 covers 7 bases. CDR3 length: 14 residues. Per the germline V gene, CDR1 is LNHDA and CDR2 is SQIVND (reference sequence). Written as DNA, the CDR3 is TGTGCCAGTAGTATTACAGGGGAATCCTATGGTTACACCTTC. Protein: CASSITGESYGYTF.

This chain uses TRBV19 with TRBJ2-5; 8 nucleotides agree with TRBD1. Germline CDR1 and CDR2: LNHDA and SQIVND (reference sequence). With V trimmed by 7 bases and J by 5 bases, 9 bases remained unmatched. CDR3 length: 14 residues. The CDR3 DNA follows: TGTGCCAGTACCGGGACAGGCGGAATGGAGACCCAGTACTTC. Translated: CASTGTGGMETQYF.

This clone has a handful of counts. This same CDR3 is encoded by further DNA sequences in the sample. This CDR3 is CASSLGGGTGELFF. The CDR3 DNA follows: TGTGCCAGCAGCCTGGGGGGTGGCACCGGGGAGCTGTTTTTT. This chain links TRBV9 with TRBJ2-2; tentatively, D is TRBD2 (6 bases). Trimming took 4 bases from V and 4 from J, leaving 11 bases between them. This CDR3 has 14 residues. CDR1 SGDLS and CDR2 YYNGEE come from the germline V gene.